These 24 T cell receptor beta chains share one sample of origin, sequenced in a study of blood T cell repertoires in COVID-19. TCRdb's table, derived via immunoSEQ multiplex PCR, lists solely in-frame clones and lacks some. The sample holds about 250,000 clones, roughly 82% seen once. Material: peripheral blood. The receptors were sampled from a woman aged 70-85 years with acute or convalescent COVID-19.

This clone was observed a few times. The J gene is TRBJ2-1, the V gene TRBV19; a weak D match, TRBD1 (6 bases). Per germline, CDR1 LNHDA and CDR2 SQIVND (reference sequence). The CDR3 covers 17 residues. Trimming took off 5 bases at V and 4 bases at J, with 21 bases between the two ends. The CDR3 DNA reads TGTGCCAGTAGTCCCCGACCATCCGGGACATCTTACAATGAGCAGTTCTTC. Protein: CASSPRPSGTSYNEQFF.

The genes are TRBV19 and TRBJ1-1, with D unclear. This CDR3 region has 13 residues. Germline assignment: CDR1 LNHDA and CDR2 SQIVND (reference sequence). Trimming shortened V by 6 bases and J by 1 base, and 9 bases separated the two germline ends. The CDR3 region is CASSITENTEAFF. The DNA of the CDR3 is TGTGCCAGTAGCATAACAGAGAACACTGAAGCTTTCTTT.

The chain employs TRBV30 and TRBJ1-2; possibly TRBD1 for D (5 bases). The CDR3 totals 12 residues. From germline, CDR1 is GTSNPN and CDR2 SVGIG (reference sequence). Between the trimmed V and J ends, which lost 4 bases and 2 bases, there was a span of 8 bases. CDR3 nucleotides: TGTGCCTGGAACCCAGGGAACTATGGCTACACCTTC. Amino acids: CAWNPGNYGYTF.

V and J are TRBV11-2 and TRBJ2-1, with a possible D match to TRBD2 (6 bases). The CDR3 runs 15 residues. Trimming stripped 5 bases from V and 2 bases from J, with 13 bases between. Germline V gene sequence: CDR1 SGHAT, CDR2 FQNNGV. Here the CDR3 DNA reads TGTGCCAGCAGCCCGAGACTAGACACCTACAATGAGCAGTTCTTC. This gives the protein CASSPRLDTYNEQFF.

The V call is TRBV11-2, the J call TRBJ1-1, with 10 nucleotides matching TRBD1. Per germline, CDR1 SGHAT and CDR2 FQNNGV. V shed 5 bases, J shed 10 bases, and the junction held 4 bases outside the gene matches. The CDR3 loop spans 12 amino acids. As DNA, the CDR3 is TGTGCCAGCAGCCATAGGACAGGGGGAGCTTTCTTT. Amino acid sequence: CASSHRTGGAFF.

The CDR3, as DNA: TGTGCCAGCAGCGCGACAGGGCTCATCTCTGGAAACACCATATATTTT. Its translation: CASSATGLISGNTIYF. The rearrangement uses TRBV5-6 and TRBJ1-3, with TRBD1 matching 7 bases. From germline, CDR1 is SGHDT and CDR2 YYEEEE. The CDR3 sequence is 16 residues long. J was trimmed by 0 bases and V by 4 bases; bases with no gene match: 7.

The chain combines TRBV9 with TRBJ2-2; TRBD2 matches at 8 bases. J gave up 5 bases and V 4 bases, and 13 bases lay outside the gene matches. The germline V gene has CDR1 SGDLS and CDR2 YYNGEE. The CDR3 loop spans 17 amino acids. CDR3 protein: CASSPRSAGGRTGELFF. The CDR3 DNA follows: TGTGCCAGCAGCCCCCGCAGCGCGGGGGGCCGAACCGGGGAGCTGTTTTTT.

About this clone: The same CDR3 arises from other DNA sequences in this sample as well. The V call is TRBV28, the J call TRBJ1-2; D is undetermined. This CDR3 is 11 amino acids long. Deletions cut 2 bases from V and 5 bases from J, with 3 bases between. Germline CDR1 MDHEN, CDR2 SYDVKM. In nucleotides, the CDR3 is TGTGCCAGCAGTTTACGTTATGGCTACACCTTC. The encoded protein is CASSLRYGYTF.

The chain recombines TRBV6-6 with TRBJ1-2, with a tentative D call TRBD1 (5 bases). The length of the CDR3 is 14 residues. Per the germline V gene, CDR1 is MNHNY and CDR2 is SVGAGI (reference sequence). V was clipped by 7 bases and J by 8 bases, with 20 bases between them. The CDR3 reads CASTPRGGSWGYTF. The CDR3 DNA is TGTGCCAGCACCCCGCGGGGGGGGAGTTGGGGCTACACCTTC.

As to this clone: The identical CDR3 is also encoded by other nucleotide sequences in the sample. This chain links TRBV3-1 (or the pseudogene TRBV3-2) with TRBJ1-5; unclear D gene. V lost 4 bases to trimming and J lost 4 bases, with 8 bases between them. CDR1 is LGHDT and CDR2 is YNNKEL in the germline V gene (reference sequence). This CDR3 contains 13 residues. CDR3 sequence: CASSRGGNQPQHF. The CDR3 DNA follows: TGTGCCAGCAGCCGTGGCGGAAATCAGCCCCAGCATTTT.

The V and J genes are TRBV5-1 and TRBJ1-4; 7 positions agree with TRBD1. Germline trimming cut 4 bases from V and 6 bases from J; bases unmatched to any gene: 6. The CDR3 spans 14 residues. Germline lookup yields CDR1 SGHRS and CDR2 YFSETQ. In DNA form, the CDR3 reads TGCGCCAGCAGCAAGGACAGGAGCCATGAAAAACTGTTTTTT. Translation: CASSKDRSHEKLFF.

The chain combines TRBV6-6 with TRBJ2-7; D is unresolved. Looked up from germline, CDR1 is MNHNY and CDR2 is SVGAGI (reference sequence). Trimming pared 6 bases from V and 0 bases from J, leaving 9 bases between. This CDR3 is 13 amino acids long. In nucleotides, the CDR3 is TGTGCCAGCAGCCAGGTGAACTCCTACGAGCAGTACTTC. Amino acid sequence: CASSQVNSYEQYF.

The chain combines TRBV27 with TRBJ1-2, with 7 bases matching TRBD1. The V gene's germline CDR1 is MNHEY and CDR2 SMNVEV (reference sequence). The CDR3 length is 14 residues. V shed 4 bases, J shed 1 base, and the junction held 3 bases outside the gene matches. The CDR3, as DNA: TGTGCCAGCAGTTCGGGACAGTTTAACTATGGCTACACCTTC. Protein: CASSSGQFNYGYTF.

As DNA, the CDR3 is TGTGCCAGCAGCTTCCGCGGTAATTCACCCCTCCACTTT. Its translation: CASSFRGNSPLHF. The chain carries TRBV7-9 and TRBJ1-6; D is undetermined. Trimming left V 3 bases short and J 6 bases short, with 6 bases between. This CDR3 region has 13 residues. The germline CDR1 and CDR2 sequences are SEHNR and FQNEAQ (reference sequence).

The chain joins TRBV3-1 (or the pseudogene TRBV3-2) to TRBJ1-4; weak D call: TRBD1 (5 bases). CDR3 length equals 16 residues. CDR1 and CDR2 (germline): LGHDT, YNNKEL (reference sequence). Trimming removed 2 bases from V and 0 bases from J, with 10 bases in between. This chain's CDR3 is CASSQNGATTNEKLFF. CDR3 coding DNA: TGTGCCAGCAGCCAAAATGGGGCTACAACTAATGAAAAACTGTTTTTT.

This rearrangement joins TRBV4-3 to TRBJ1-2; no clear D. V was trimmed by 0 bases and J by 7 bases, leaving 18 bases between them. Germline V gene data show CDR1 as LGHNA and CDR2 as YSLEER. The CDR3 length is 16 residues. CDR3 amino acids: CASSQDHAALLGGYTF. The DNA of the CDR3 is TGCGCCAGCAGCCAAGATCATGCAGCACTATTAGGTGGCTACACCTTC.

V is TRBV2 and J is TRBJ1-4; TRBD1 aligns across 7 bases. The length of the CDR3 is 16 residues. Trimming took 5 bases from V and 6 from J; bases not matched to a gene: 12. Per germline, CDR1 SNHLY and CDR2 FYNNEI. The CDR3 DNA sequence: TGTGCCAGCAGTCCGATGGCGGGACAGAGCGATGAAAAACTGTTTTTT. Translating gives CASSPMAGQSDEKLFF.

This clone showed up just a few times. The V and J genes are TRBV15 and TRBJ1-2, with D hard to call. Germline lookup yields CDR1 LNHNV and CDR2 YYDKDF (reference sequence). CDR3 length: 12 residues. V dropped 4 bases and J dropped 5 bases, with 8 bases sitting between them. DNA of the CDR3: TGTGCCACCAGCACCGGGATATATGGCTACACCTTC. Its translation is CATSTGIYGYTF.

The chain recombines TRBV28 with TRBJ1-2; perhaps TRBD1 as D (5 bases). The CDR3 runs to 14 residues. Germline V gene lookup returns CDR1 MDHEN and CDR2 SYDVKM. Trimming took 5 bases from V and 0 from J, leaving 10 bases between them. CDR3 in DNA: TGTGCCAGCAGTCTAGACAGAGCTAACTATGGCTACACCTTC. Protein sequence: CASSLDRANYGYTF.

This chain joins TRBV4-2 and TRBJ1-5, with a possible D match to TRBD1 (6 bases). V was clipped by 0 bases and J by 1 base, with 22 bases between them. The CDR3 sequence is 20 residues long. Germline V gives CDR1 LGHNA, CDR2 YNFKEQ. The CDR3 DNA is TGTGCCAGCAGCCAAGATCGAGGTAGGGCAGGGGCCTTCAGCAATCAGCCCCAGCATTTT. Translating it yields CASSQDRGRAGAFSNQPQHF.

The chain couples TRBV5-8 to TRBJ1-6; D is possibly TRBD1 (5 bases). Germline CDR1 SGHTS, CDR2 YDEGEE. This CDR3 has 16 amino acids. Trimming took off 4 bases at V and 6 bases at J, with 17 bases between the two ends. CDR3 DNA: TGTGCCAGCAGCCGAACCGGGGGGGGAGGTAATTCACCCCTCCACTTT. Translated: CASSRTGGGGNSPLHF.

The rearrangement links TRBV14 to TRBJ2-3; 14 bases agree with TRBD2. Trimming cost V 5 bases and J 5 bases; bases outside gene matches: 3. This CDR3 spans 15 amino acids. Germline values: CDR1 SGHDN, CDR2 FVKESK. This CDR3 reads CASSRLAGGRDTQYF. The CDR3 coding sequence is TGTGCCAGCAGCAGACTAGCGGGGGGGCGAGATACGCAGTATTTT.

V is TRBV7-8 and J is TRBJ1-3; 7 bases match TRBD1. The trim removed 4 bases at V and 3 bases at J, leaving 12 bases unmatched. The CDR3 consists of 17 residues. Germline CDR1 and CDR2: SGHVS and FQNEAQ. The CDR3 DNA is TGTGCCAGCAGCTGGGGGCCGACAGGGCAGTTTGGAAACACCATATATTTT. It specifies CASSWGPTGQFGNTIYF.

The V gene is TRBV11-3, the J gene TRBJ2-7; 9 bases match TRBD1. The CDR3 sequence is 19 residues long. V gave up 0 bases and J gave up 3 bases; unmatched junction bases: 15. CDR1 is SGHNT, CDR2 YENEEA, per germline. CDR3 DNA: TGTGCCAGCAGCTTAGAACCCCCACTGACAGGGGGTCGTTACTACGAGCAGTACTTC. Translating it yields CASSLEPPLTGGRYYEQYF.